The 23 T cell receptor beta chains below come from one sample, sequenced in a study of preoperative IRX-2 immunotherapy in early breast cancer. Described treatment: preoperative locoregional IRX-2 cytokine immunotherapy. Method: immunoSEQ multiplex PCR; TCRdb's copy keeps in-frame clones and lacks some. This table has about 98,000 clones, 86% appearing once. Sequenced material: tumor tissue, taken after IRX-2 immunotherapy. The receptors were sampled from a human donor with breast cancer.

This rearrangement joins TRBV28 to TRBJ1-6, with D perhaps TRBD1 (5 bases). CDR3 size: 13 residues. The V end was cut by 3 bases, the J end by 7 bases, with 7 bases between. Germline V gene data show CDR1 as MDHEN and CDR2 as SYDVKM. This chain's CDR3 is CASSFAGNSPLHF. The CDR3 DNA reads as TGTGCCAGCAGTTTCGCAGGGAATTCACCCCTCCACTTT.

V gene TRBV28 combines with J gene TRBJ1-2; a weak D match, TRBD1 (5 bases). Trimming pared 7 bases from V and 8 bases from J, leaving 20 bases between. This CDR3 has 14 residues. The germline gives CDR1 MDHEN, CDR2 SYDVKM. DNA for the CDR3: TGTGCCAGCACCGGAGACGCGATTTGGGGCGGCTACACCTTC. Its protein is CASTGDAIWGGYTF.

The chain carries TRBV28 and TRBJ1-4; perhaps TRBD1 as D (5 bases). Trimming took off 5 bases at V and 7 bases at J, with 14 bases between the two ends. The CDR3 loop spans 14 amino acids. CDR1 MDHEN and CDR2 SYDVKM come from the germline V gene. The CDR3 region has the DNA TGTGCCAGCAGTACCCCGGGACTCGGTGAAAAACTGTTTTTT. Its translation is CASSTPGLGEKLFF.

The CDR3 DNA sequence: TGCGCCAGCAGCCCCGCCGGGCCCCAGGCCGGGGAGCTGTTTTTT. This encodes CASSPAGPQAGELFF. This chain links TRBV5-1 with TRBJ2-2; D remains unclear. CDR1 is SGHRS and CDR2 is YFSETQ in the germline V gene. V was cut by 4 bases and J by 6 bases, with 16 bases left in between. This CDR3 comprises 15 residues.

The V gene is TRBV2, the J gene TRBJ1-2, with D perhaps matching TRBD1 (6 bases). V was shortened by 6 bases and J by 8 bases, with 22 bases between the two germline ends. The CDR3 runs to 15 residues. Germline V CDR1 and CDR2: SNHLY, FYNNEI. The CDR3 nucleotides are TGTGCCAGCAGGGGTTCCCGGGACACCTTCGCCGGCTACACCTTC. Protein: CASRGSRDTFAGYTF.

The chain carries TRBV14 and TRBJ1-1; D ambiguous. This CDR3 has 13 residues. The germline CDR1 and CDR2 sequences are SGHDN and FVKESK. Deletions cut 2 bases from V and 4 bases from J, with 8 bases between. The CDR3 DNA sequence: TGTGCCAGCAGCCAACTGATAGCCACTGAAGCTTTCTTT. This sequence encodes CASSQLIATEAFF.

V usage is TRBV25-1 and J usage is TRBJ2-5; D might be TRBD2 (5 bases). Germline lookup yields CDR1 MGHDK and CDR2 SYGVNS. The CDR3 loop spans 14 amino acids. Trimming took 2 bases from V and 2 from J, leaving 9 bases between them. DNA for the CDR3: TGTGCCAGCAGTGAACCTACGGGGCAAGAGACCCAGTACTTC. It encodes CASSEPTGQETQYF.

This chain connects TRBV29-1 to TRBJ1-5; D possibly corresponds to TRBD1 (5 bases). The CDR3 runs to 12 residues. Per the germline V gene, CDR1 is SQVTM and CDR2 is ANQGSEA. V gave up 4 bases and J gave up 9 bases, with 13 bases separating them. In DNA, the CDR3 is TGCAGCGTTGGGTCCGGGACGTCGCCCCAGCATTTT. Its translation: CSVGSGTSPQHF.

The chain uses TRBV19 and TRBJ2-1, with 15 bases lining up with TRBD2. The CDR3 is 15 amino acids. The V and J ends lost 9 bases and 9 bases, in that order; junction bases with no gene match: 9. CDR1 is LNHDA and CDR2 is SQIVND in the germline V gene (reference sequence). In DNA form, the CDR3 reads TGTGCCAGCAGGGGACTAGCGGGAGGCGTCAGTGAGCAGTTCTTC. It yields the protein CASRGLAGGVSEQFF.

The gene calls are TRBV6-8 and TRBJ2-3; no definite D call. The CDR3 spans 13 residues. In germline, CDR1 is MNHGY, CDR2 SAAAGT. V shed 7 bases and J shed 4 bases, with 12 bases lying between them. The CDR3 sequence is CASTDLMSDTQYF. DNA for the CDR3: TGTGCCAGCACGGACCTTATGTCAGATACGCAGTATTTT.

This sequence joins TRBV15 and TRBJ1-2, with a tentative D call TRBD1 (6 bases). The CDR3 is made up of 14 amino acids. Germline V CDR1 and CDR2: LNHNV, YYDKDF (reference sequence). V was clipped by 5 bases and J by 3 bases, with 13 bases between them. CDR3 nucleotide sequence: TGTGCCACCAGCCCACAAGGGGGTTACTATGGCTACACCTTC. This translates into CATSPQGGYYGYTF.

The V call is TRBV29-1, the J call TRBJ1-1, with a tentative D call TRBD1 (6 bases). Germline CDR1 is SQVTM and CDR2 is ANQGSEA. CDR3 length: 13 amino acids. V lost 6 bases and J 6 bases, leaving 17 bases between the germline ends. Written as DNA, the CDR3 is TGCAGCGTCGGGTTGACAGGCGGGCCTGAAGCTTTCTTT. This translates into CSVGLTGGPEAFF.

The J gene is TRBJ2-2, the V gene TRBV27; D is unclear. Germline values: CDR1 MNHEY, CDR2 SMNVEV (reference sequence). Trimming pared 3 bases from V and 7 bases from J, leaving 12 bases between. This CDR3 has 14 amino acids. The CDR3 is CASSLKVTIGELFF. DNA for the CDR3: TGTGCCAGCAGTTTGAAAGTTACGATCGGGGAGCTGTTTTTT.

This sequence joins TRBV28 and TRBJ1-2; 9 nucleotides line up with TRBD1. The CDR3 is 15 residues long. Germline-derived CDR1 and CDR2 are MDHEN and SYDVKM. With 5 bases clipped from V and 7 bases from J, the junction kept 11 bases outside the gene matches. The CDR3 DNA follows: TGTGCCAGCAGTCAGCCTCGGGACAGGGTCTTTGGCTACACCTTC. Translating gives CASSQPRDRVFGYTF.

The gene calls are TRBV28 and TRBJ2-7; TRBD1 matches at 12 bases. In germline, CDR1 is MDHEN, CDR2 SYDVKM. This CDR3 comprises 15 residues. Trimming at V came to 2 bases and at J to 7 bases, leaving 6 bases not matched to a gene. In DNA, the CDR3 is TGTGCCAGCAGTTTACCGGGACAGGGGGCAGGGGAGCAGTACTTC. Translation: CASSLPGQGAGEQYF.

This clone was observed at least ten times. Here the CDR3 reads CASSLAPGRAGSGELFF. The CDR3 DNA sequence: TGCGCCAGCAGCTTGGCCCCCGGGAGGGCCGGGTCCGGGGAGCTGTTTTTT. This rearrangement joins TRBV5-1 to TRBJ2-2, with 8 bases aligning to TRBD2. This CDR3 has 17 amino acids. Trimming took 0 bases from V and 6 from J; bases not matched to a gene: 10. CDR1 is SGHRS and CDR2 is YFSETQ in the germline V gene.

CDR3 DNA sequence: TGTGCCAGCAGACCCACCCCAGATCCAACGTGGGGCTACACCTTC. The encoded protein is CASRPTPDPTWGYTF. This chain connects TRBV28 to TRBJ1-2, with D unclear. Trimming removed 6 bases at V and 8 bases at J, with 22 bases between. The V gene's germline CDR1 is MDHEN and CDR2 SYDVKM. The CDR3 totals 15 residues.

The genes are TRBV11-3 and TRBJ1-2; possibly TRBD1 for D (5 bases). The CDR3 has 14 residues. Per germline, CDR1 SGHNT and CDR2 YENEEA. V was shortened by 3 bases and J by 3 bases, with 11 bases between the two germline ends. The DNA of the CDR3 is TGTGCCAGCAGCTTGATTCCACAGGACTATGGCTACACCTTC. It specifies CASSLIPQDYGYTF.

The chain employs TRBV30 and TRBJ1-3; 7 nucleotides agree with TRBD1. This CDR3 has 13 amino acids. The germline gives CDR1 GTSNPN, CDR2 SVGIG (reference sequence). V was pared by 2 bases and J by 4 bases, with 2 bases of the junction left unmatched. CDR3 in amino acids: CAWSTGQGNTIYF. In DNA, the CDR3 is TGTGCCTGGAGTACGGGACAGGGAAACACCATATATTTT.

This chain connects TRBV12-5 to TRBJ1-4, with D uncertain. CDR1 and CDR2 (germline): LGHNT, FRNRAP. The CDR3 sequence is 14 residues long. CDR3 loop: CASQSWATNEKLFF. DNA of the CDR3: TGTGCCAGTCAGTCTTGGGCAACTAATGAAAAACTGTTTTTT.

Here the CDR3 reads CASSPLDRMNTEAFF. In DNA, the CDR3 is TGTGCCAGCTCACCCCTGGACAGGATGAACACTGAAGCTTTCTTT. V and J are TRBV18 and TRBJ1-1, with 7 bases matching TRBD1. The V segment lost 3 bases and the J segment 0 bases; nucleotides outside the gene matches: 4. Germline lookup yields CDR1 KGHSH and CDR2 LQKENI. This CDR3 comprises 15 residues.

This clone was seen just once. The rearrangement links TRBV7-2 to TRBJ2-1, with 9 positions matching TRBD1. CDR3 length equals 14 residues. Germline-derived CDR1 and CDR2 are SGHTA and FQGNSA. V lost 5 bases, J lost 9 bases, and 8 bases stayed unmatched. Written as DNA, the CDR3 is TGTGCCAGCAGCCCGAGCGGGACAGGGTTTGAGCAGTTCTTC. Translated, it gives CASSPSGTGFEQFF.

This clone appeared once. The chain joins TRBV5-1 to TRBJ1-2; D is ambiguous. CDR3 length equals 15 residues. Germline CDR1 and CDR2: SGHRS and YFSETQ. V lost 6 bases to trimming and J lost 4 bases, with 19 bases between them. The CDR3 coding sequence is TGCGCCAGCACTTCCGAGCCGGGGTACGTCTATGGCTACACCTTC. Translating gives CASTSEPGYVYGYTF. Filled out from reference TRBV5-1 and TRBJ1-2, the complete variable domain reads KAGVTQTPRYLIKTRGQQVTLSCSPISGHRSVSWYQQTPGQGLQFLFEYFSETQRNKGNFPGRFSGRQFSNSRSEMNVSTLELGDSALYLCASTSEPGYVYGYTFGSGTRLTVV.